Each of the 16 T cell receptor beta chains below was sequenced from the same sample in a study of monozygotic twins with inflammatory bowel disease. TCRdb reprocessed the 5' RACE reads, with one entry per CDR3 protein and no DNA. Reported are hundreds of thousands of distinct CDR3 sequences; the ten largest clones contain approximately 5.4%. The sequencing sample was made of blood. The receptors were gathered from a human donor with ulcerative colitis or Crohn's disease, or a healthy co-twin of an affected twin (not recorded which).

The chain carries TRBV7-7 and TRBJ2-5. The V gene's germline CDR1 is SSHAT and CDR2 FNYEAQ (reference sequence). The CDR3 is 15 amino acids. The CDR3: CASSLVHVVRETQYF.

CDR3 sequence: CAWNPYNEQFF. The rearrangement joins TRBV30 to TRBJ2-1. This CDR3 spans 11 amino acids. The germline V gene encodes CDR1 GTSNPN and CDR2 SVGIG (reference sequence).

The genes are TRBV11-2 and TRBJ2-1; TCRdb's D call of TRBD2 is untestable without DNA. The germline gives CDR1 SGHAT, CDR2 FQNNGV. The CDR3 is 15 residues long. This CDR3 is CASNRRLAGGYEQFF.

The chain has TRBV28 and TRBJ2-3; without DNA, the TCRdb call of TRBD2 cannot be checked. From germline, CDR1 is MDHEN and CDR2 SYDVKM. The CDR3 consists of 15 residues. CDR3 residues: CASSARGRLTDTQYF.

The CDR3: CSVPQQQGQPQHF. The chain has TRBV20-1 and TRBJ1-5; the TRBD1 assignment by TCRdb is unverifiable without DNA. The CDR3 runs to 13 residues. The germline gives CDR1 DFQATT, CDR2 SNEGSKA (reference sequence).

The chain carries TRBV20-1 and TRBJ2-7; the TCRdb call, TRBD1, lacks DNA for checking. CDR1 is DFQATT and CDR2 is SNEGSKA in the germline V gene (reference sequence). The CDR3 length is 15 residues. CDR3 sequence reads: CSAPSFRDRAYEQYF.

The chain combines TRBV14 with TRBJ2-7; TCRdb reports TRBD1, a call that lacks DNA to check it against. Germline assignment: CDR1 SGHDN and CDR2 FVKESK. CDR3 size: 16 residues. Here the CDR3 reads CASSHSGEGRSYEQYF.

J is TRBJ1-1 and V is TRBV7-2; with no DNA, the TCRdb D assignment of TRBD1 cannot be verified. The CDR3 sequence is 14 residues long. Germline CDR1 and CDR2: SGHTA and FQGNSA. The CDR3 loop is CASSSQPGQGEAFF. Full variable domain (remainder filled in from reference TRBV7-2 and TRBJ1-1): GAGVSQSPSNKVTEKGKDVELRCDPISGHTALYWYRQSLGQGLEFLIYFQGNSAPDKSGLPSDRFSAERTGGSVSTLTIQRTQQEDSAVYLCASSSQPGQGEAFFGQGTRLTVV.

The V and J genes are TRBV5-1 and TRBJ2-7; TCRdb's assignment of TRBD1 cannot be checked, as there is no DNA. The CDR3 is made up of 19 amino acids. Per the germline V gene, CDR1 is SGHRS and CDR2 is YFSETQ. Here the CDR3 reads CASSLVGEGPPGWMMEQYF.

The genes are TRBV19 and TRBJ2-5; the D gene TCRdb calls, TRBD2, cannot be checked with no DNA. The CDR3 spans 15 residues. Looked up from germline, CDR1 is LNHDA and CDR2 is SQIVND (reference sequence). CDR3 protein: CATQKASGVVETQYF.

This chain joins TRBV3-1 and TRBJ2-7; with no DNA, the TCRdb D assignment of TRBD2 cannot be verified. The CDR3 length is 18 residues. Germline lookup yields CDR1 LGHDT and CDR2 YNNKEL (reference sequence). CDR3 protein: CASSQDPGLAGSSYEQYF.

The gene calls are TRBV12-3 or TRBV12-4 and TRBJ2-2; TCRdb outputs TRBD2, but without DNA this stays unchecked. This CDR3 is 16 amino acids long. The CDR3 reads CASSLGPGLGTGELFF.

This rearrangement joins TRBV24-1 to TRBJ1-5; the D call of TRBD1 rests on TCRdb alone, since no DNA is present to check it. CDR1 and CDR2 from the germline V gene are KGHDR and SFDVKD. The CDR3 sequence is 18 residues long. This CDR3 reads CATSEKRSGVGSNQPQHF.

V gene TRBV6-5 combines with J gene TRBJ2-7. Looked up from germline, CDR1 is MNHEY and CDR2 is SVGAGI. CDR3 size: 15 residues. CDR3 amino acids: CASSYSTDISYEQYF.

The genes are TRBV7-9 and TRBJ2-7; TCRdb lists TRBD1, though no DNA is available to test this call. There are 14 residues in the CDR3. Germline V gives CDR1 SEHNR, CDR2 FQNEAQ (reference sequence). The CDR3 protein is CASSLAVTAYEQYF.

This sequence joins TRBV28 and TRBJ2-3. Germline values: CDR1 MDHEN, CDR2 SYDVKM. The CDR3 length is 12 residues. The CDR3 reads CASSRSADTQYF. The variable domain in full, completed from reference TRBV28 and TRBJ2-3, reads DVKVTQSSRYLVKRTGEKVFLECVQDMDHENMFWYRQDPGLGLRLIYFSYDVKMKEKGDIPEGYSVSREKKERFSLILESASTNQTSMYLCASSRSADTQYFGPGTRLTVL.